The rows below give T cell receptor beta chains drawn from one sample of a study of T cells in Graves' hyperthyroidism and ophthalmopathy. MiXCR, run by TCRdb on the multiplex PCR reads, gives a single entry per CDR3 protein. The data show about 720,000 distinct CDR3 sequences, under 20% seen once. What was sequenced was blood. The source is a woman between 45 and 65 years old with Graves' hyperthyroidism that later progressed to Graves' ophthalmopathy. Both conserved end residues are part of each CDR3. The D gene is left open where the match is weak. Size values are once, few and many counts, or a class for expanded clones, and some rows have none.

D gene	V gene	J gene	clone size	CDR3 protein	CDR3 DNA
TRBD1	TRBV2	TRBJ2-3	many	CASSEAGQTRGDTQYF	TGTGCCAGCAGTGAAGCGGGACAGACCCGCGGAGATACGCAGTATTTT
TRBD1	TRBV9	TRBJ1-1	many	CASSETGVGAEAFF	TGTGCCAGCAGCGAGACAGGGGTAGGCGCTGAAGCTTTCTTT
TRBD1	TRBV18	TRBJ1-4	NA	CASSPRTGKEKLFF	TGTGCCAGCTCACCGAGGACAGGGAAAGAAAAACTGTTTTTT
TRBD1	TRBV7-8	TRBJ1-1	NA	CASSPMGQGASTEAFF	TGTGCCAGCAGCCCCATGGGACAGGGGGCGTCTACTGAAGCTTTCTTT
TRBD1	TRBV5-6	TRBJ2-5	many	CASSLLTGDGQETQYF	TGTGCCAGCAGCCTGCTGACAGGGGATGGCCAAGAGACCCAGTACTTC
TRBD2	TRBV6-1	TRBJ2-4	NA	CASSDLAGVPRAKNIQYF	TGTGCCAGCAGTGATTTAGCGGGGGTCCCAAGGGCCAAAAACATTCAGTACTTC
NA	TRBV11-2	TRBJ1-2	many	CASSPRGRVGDGYTF	TGTGCCAGCAGCCCCCGGGGCAGGGTAGGGGATGGCTACACCTTC
NA	TRBV10-3	TRBJ1-1	many	CAISADSSSNTEAFF	TGTGCCATCAGTGCGGACAGTTCTTCGAACACTGAAGCTTTCTTT
NA	TRBV12-3/TRBV12-4	TRBJ1-4	many	CASSLKGPLTFNEKLFF	TGTGCCAGCAGTTTAAAGGGCCCTCTTACTTTTAATGAAAAACTGTTTTTT
TRBD1	TRBV3-1	TRBJ1-5	many	CASSGQGFNQPQHF	TGTGCCAGCAGCGGACAGGGTTTCAATCAGCCCCAGCATTTT